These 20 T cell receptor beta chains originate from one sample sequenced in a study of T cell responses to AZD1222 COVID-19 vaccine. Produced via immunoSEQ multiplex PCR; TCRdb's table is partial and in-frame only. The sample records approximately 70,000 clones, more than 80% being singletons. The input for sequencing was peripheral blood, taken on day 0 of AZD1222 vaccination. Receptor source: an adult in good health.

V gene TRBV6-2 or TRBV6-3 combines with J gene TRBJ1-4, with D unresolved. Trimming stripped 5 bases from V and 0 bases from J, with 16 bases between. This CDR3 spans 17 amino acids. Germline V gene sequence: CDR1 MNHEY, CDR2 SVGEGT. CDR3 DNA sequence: TGTGCCAGCAGTAGGACGGAGGTCGGTGCAACTAATGAAAAACTGTTTTTT. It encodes CASSRTEVGATNEKLFF.

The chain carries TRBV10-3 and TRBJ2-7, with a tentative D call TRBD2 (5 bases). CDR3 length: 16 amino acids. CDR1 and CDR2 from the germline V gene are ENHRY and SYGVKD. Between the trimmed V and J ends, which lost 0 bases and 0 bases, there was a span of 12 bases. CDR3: CAISESLARSSYEQYF. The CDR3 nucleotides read TGTGCCATCAGTGAGTCGCTAGCTCGGAGCTCCTACGAGCAGTACTTC.

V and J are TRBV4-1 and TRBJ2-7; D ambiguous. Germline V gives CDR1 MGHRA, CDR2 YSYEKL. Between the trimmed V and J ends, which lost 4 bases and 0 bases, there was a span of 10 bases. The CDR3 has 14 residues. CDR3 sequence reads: CASSLEVRSYEQYF. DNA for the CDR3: TGCGCCAGCAGCCTGGAAGTCCGCTCCTACGAGCAGTACTTC.

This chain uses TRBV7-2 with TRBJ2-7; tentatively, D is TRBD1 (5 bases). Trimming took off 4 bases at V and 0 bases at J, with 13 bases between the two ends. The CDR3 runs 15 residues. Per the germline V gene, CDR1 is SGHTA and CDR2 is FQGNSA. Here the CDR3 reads CASSSTGHSSYEQYF. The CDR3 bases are TGTGCCAGCAGCTCCACCGGACACAGCTCCTACGAGCAGTACTTC.

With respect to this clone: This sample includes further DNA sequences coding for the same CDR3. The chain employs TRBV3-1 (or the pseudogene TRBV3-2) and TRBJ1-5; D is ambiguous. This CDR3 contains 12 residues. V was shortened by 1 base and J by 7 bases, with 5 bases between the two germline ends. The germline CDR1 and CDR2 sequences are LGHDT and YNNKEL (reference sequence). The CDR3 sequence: CASSQGGQPQHF. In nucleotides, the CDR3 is TGTGCCAGCAGCCAAGGCGGGCAGCCCCAGCATTTT.

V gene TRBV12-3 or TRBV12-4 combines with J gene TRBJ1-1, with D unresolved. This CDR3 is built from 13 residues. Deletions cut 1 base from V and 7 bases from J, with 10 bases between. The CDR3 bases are TGTGCCAGCAGTTTAGACGGGCGGAATGAAGCTTTCTTT. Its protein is CASSLDGRNEAFF.

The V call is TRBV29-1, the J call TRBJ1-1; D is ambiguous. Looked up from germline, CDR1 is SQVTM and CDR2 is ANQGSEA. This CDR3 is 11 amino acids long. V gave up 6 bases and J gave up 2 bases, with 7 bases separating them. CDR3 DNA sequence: TGCAGCGTCGGAGCAAACACTGAAGCTTTCTTT. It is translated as CSVGANTEAFF.

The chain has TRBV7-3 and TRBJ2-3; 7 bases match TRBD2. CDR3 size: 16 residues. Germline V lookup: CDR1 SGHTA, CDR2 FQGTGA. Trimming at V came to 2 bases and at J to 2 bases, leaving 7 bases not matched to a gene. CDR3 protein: CASSLRSGGPTDTQYF. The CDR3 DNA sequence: TGTGCCAGCAGCTTACGATCGGGAGGACCCACAGATACGCAGTATTTT.

The CDR3 region has the DNA TGTGCCACCAGTGATTCCAGGGCGGGTGGAGGCTACACCTTC. Translating gives CATSDSRAGGGYTF. The chain combines TRBV24-1 with TRBJ1-2; D possibly corresponds to TRBD1 (5 bases). V dropped 2 bases and J dropped 8 bases, with 14 bases sitting between them. The CDR3 has 14 amino acids. Per the germline V gene, CDR1 is KGHDR and CDR2 is SFDVKD.

The CDR3 protein is CASSFGGAGEKLFF. The CDR3, as DNA: TGTGCCAGCAGCTTTGGGGGCGCGGGTGAAAAACTGTTTTTT. The chain combines TRBV5-8 with TRBJ1-4; a weak D match, TRBD1 (6 bases). The V end lost 2 bases, the J end lost 7 bases, and 12 bases lay between the germline ends. Per the germline V gene, CDR1 is SGHTS and CDR2 is YDEGEE. CDR3 length: 14 residues.

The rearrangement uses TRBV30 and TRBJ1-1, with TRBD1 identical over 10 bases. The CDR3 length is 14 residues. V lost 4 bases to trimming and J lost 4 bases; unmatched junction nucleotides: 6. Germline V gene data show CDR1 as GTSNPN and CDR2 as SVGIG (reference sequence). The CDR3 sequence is CAWTTGGGATEAFF. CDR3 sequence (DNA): TGTGCCTGGACGACAGGGGGCGGGGCCACTGAAGCTTTCTTT.

This chain's CDR3 is CASSSFMSGASGATGELFF. In nucleotides, the CDR3 is TGTGCCAGCAGCTCCTTCATGTCCGGGGCCTCCGGAGCCACCGGGGAGCTGTTTTTT. The chain couples TRBV7-8 to TRBJ2-2; D is possibly TRBD1 or TRBD2 (5 bases each). Trimming pared 4 bases from V and 4 bases from J, leaving 25 bases between. The CDR3 sequence is 19 residues long. CDR1 is SGHVS, CDR2 FQNEAQ, per germline.

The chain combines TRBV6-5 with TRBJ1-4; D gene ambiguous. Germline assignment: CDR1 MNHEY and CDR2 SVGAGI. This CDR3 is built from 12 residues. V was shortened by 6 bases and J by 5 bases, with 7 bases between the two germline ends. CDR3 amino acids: CASRAGNEKLFF. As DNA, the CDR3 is TGTGCCAGCAGGGCAGGCAATGAAAAACTGTTTTTT.

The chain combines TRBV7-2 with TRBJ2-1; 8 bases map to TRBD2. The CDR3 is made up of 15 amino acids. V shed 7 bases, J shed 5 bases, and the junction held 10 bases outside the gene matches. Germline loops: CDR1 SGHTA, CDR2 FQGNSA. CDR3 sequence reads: CASTLWTSLNNEQFF. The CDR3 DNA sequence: TGTGCCAGCACCCTTTGGACTAGCCTGAACAATGAGCAGTTCTTC.

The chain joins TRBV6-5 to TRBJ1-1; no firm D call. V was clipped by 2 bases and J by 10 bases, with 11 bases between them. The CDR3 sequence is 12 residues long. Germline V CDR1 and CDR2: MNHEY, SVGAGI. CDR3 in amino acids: CASSYGDRAAFF. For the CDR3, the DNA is TGTGCCAGCAGTTACGGTGACCGGGCAGCTTTCTTT.

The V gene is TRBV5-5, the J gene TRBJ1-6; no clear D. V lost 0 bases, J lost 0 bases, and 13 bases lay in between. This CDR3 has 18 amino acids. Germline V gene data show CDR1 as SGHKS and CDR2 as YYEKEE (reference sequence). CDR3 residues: CASSLASGRSSYNSPLHF. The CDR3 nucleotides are TGTGCCAGCAGCTTGGCTTCGGGAAGGAGCTCCTATAATTCACCCCTCCACTTT.

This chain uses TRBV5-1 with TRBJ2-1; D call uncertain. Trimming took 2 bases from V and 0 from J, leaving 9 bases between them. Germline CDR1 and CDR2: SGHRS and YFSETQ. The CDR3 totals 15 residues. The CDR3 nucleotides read TGCGCCAGCAGCTTTGACGGAAGCTCCTACAATGAGCAGTTCTTC. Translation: CASSFDGSSYNEQFF.

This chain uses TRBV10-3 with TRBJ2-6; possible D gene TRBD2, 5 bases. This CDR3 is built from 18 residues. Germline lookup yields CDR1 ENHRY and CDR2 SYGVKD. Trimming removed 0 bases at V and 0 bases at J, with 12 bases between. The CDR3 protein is CAISESEGTNSGANVLTF. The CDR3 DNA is TGTGCCATCAGTGAGTCAGAGGGAACTAACTCTGGGGCCAACGTCCTGACTTTC.

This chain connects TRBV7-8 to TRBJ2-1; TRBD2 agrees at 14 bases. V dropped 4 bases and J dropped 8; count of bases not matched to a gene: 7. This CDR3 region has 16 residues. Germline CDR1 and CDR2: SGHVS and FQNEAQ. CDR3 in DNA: TGTGCCAGCAGCTCGGGACTAGCGGGAGAATTAGATGAGCAGTTCTTC. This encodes CASSSGLAGELDEQFF. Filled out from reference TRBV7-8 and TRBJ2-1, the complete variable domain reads GAGVSQSPRYKVAKRGQDVALRCDPISGHVSLFWYQQALGQGPEFLTYFQNEAQLDKSGLPSDRFFAERPEGSVSTLKIQRTQQEDSAVYLCASSSGLAGELDEQFFGPGTRLTVL.

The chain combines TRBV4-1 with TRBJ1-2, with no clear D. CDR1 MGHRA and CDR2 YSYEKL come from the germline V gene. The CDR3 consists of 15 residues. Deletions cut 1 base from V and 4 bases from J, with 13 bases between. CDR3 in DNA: TGCGCCAGCAGCCAAGTCGGCGGAGGAACCTATGGCTACACCTTC. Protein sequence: CASSQVGGGTYGYTF.